Detailed here is one T cell receptor (beta chain). TCRdb keeps only in-frame clones here, not all; method: immunoSEQ multiplex PCR. The table lists under 85,000 clones, under 98% of them singletons, with 0.2% to 0.3% in the top ten. The data were obtained in a study of technical replicates of blood from a handful of donors. Germline trimming cut 0 bases from V and 2 bases from J; bases unmatched to any gene: 7. Germline CDR1 and CDR2: SGHAT and FQNNGV. This CDR3 is built from 18 residues. This clonotype was obtained from a human donor in good health. Input material: T cells isolated from PBMCs. The chain employs TRBV11-2 and TRBJ2-7; TRBD2 matches 13 bases. The CDR3 sequence is CASSLDPLAGGPPYEQYF. In DNA, the CDR3 is TGTGCCAGCAGCTTAGATCCACTAGCGGGAGGGCCTCCCTACGAGCAGTACTTC.